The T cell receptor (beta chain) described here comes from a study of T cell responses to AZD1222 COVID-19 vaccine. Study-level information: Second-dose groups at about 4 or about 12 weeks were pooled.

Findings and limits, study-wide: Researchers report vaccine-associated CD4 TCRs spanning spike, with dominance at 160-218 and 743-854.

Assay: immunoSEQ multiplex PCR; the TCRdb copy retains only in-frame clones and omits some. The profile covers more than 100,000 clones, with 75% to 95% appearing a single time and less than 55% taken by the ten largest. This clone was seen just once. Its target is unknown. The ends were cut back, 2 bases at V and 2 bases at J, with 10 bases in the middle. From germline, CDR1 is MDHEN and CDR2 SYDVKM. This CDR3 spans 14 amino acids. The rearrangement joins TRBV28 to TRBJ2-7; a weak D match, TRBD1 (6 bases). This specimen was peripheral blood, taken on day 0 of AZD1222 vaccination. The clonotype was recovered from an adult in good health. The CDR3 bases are TGTGCCAGCAGTTTACCAGAGGGGGCCTACGAGCAGTACTTC. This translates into CASSLPEGAYEQYF.